One T cell receptor beta chain is described in this entry. This sample is part of a study of blood T cell repertoires in COVID-19. Across the whole study: The United States, Italy and Spain were the sources of the acute and convalescent COVID-19 samples.

The authors' processing: It was from reference gene primer amplification that nucleated cell counts were estimated. Here immunoSEQ multiplex PCR was the method, and the copy in TCRdb shows in-frame clones only, minus some. V and J calls and clone size come straight from that table; D and trimming were deduced from the DNA. Counted here are about 210,000 clones, more than 65% occurring once; the ten biggest clones make up 9.5% to 10%. CDR3 length equals 16 residues. Germline CDR1 reads SGHRS; CDR2 reads YFSETQ. Trimming at V came to 0 bases and at J to 1 base, leaving 6 bases not matched to a gene. This TCR came from a man aged 45-65 years with active or convalescent COVID-19. The sample comprised peripheral blood. The chain carries TRBV5-1 and TRBJ1-1, with TRBD1 identical over 7 bases. The CDR3 region has the DNA TGCGCCAGCAGCTTGGAGACAGGGCTCGAGAACACTGAAGCTTTCTTT. Translation gives CASSLETGLENTEAFF.